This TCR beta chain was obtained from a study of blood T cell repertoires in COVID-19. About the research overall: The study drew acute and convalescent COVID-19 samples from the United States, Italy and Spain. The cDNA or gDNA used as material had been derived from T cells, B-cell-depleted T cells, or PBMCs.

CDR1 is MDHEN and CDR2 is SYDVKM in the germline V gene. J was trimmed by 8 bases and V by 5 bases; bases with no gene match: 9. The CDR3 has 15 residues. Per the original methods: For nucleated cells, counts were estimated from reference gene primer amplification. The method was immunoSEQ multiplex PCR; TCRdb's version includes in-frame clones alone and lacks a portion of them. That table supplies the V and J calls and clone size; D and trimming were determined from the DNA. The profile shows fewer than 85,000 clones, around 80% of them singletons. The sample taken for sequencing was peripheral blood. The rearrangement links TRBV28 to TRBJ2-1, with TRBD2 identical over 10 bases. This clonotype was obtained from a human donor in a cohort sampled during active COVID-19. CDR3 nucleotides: TGTGCCAGCAGTCCCCCAGCGGGGGGGCCGGATGAGCAGTTCTTC. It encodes CASSPPAGGPDEQFF. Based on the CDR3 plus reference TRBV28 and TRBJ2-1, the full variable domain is DVKVTQSSRYLVKRTGEKVFLECVQDMDHENMFWYRQDPGLGLRLIYFSYDVKMKEKGDIPEGYSVSREKKERFSLILESASTNQTSMYLCASSPPAGGPDEQFFGPGTRLTVL.